The count of the clone carrying this TCR beta chain is one. In germline, CDR1 is MDHEN, CDR2 SYDVKM. V trimming: 6 bases; J trimming: 3 bases; junction bases outside the gene matches: 9. This CDR3 region has 17 residues. Per the study methods: Cell counts per sample came from amplifying reference gene primers. Repertoires were generated with immunoSEQ multiplex PCR, while TCRdb's copy carries only in-frame clones and drops some. For V, J and clone size, that table is used; D and trimming come from the DNA. The table includes about 200,000 clones, about 88% detected once. This entry belongs to a study of blood T cell repertoires in COVID-19. About the study: Specimens from acute and convalescent COVID-19 originated in the United States, Italy and Spain. The analysed material was cDNA or gDNA that came from T cells, B-cell-depleted T cells, or PBMCs.

Sequencing was carried out using peripheral blood. The chain is built from TRBV28 and TRBJ1-5; 12 positions match TRBD1. This clonotype originated in a man aged 18-30 years with active or convalescent COVID-19. This CDR3 is CASSLRDRGPDNQPQHF. CDR3 coding DNA: TGTGCCAGCAGCCTTCGGGACAGGGGGCCGGACAATCAGCCCCAGCATTTT.